The rows below give T cell receptor beta chains drawn from one sample of a study of OX40 agonist ivuxolimab in advanced cancers. Sequenced by immunoSEQ multiplex PCR; TCRdb stores in-frame clones only, minus some. Among over 85,000 clones, approximately 87% were seen once, and the ten largest hold more than 5%. The specimen comprised CD4+ or CD8+ T cells sorted from blood, sampled in a trial of the OX40 agonist ivuxolimab. Receptors were obtained from an adult with an advanced solid tumor such as melanoma, head and neck, liver or kidney cancer. Both conserved end residues are part of each CDR3. A D gene is named only where the DNA matches it firmly. The listing skips clone size in some rows; elsewhere it reads once, few, many or a size class.

>TRBJ1-2|.|TRBD1|TRBV7-3
CASSPDRGRGYTF
TGTGCCAGCAGCCCCGACAGGGGTCGGGGCTACACCTTC
>TRBJ2-4|.|.|TRBV11-2
CASSLRGREAKNIQYF
TGTGCCAGCAGCCTCAGGGGTCGGGAGGCCAAAAACATTCAGTACTTC
>TRBJ2-3|.|TRBD1|TRBV7-2
CASSLGTGGSTDTQYF
TGTGCCAGCAGCTTAGGCACAGGGGGCAGCACAGATACGCAGTATTTT
>TRBJ2-7|.|.|TRBV4-3
CASSAFSYEQYF
TGCGCCAGCAGCGCGTTCTCCTACGAGCAGTACTTC
>TRBJ2-3|.|.|TRBV4-3
CASSQDLGVDTQYF
TGCGCCAGCAGCCAAGATCTGGGGGTTGATACGCAGTATTTT
>TRBJ2-7|.|.|TRBV10-2
CASRDFPSYEQYF
TGCGCCAGCCGAGACTTTCCGTCCTACGAGCAGTACTTC
>TRBJ2-1|.|TRBD2|TRBV10-2
CASRPPAGGHEQFF
TGCGCCAGCAGGCCTCCTGCGGGGGGTCATGAGCAGTTCTTC
>TRBJ2-3|.|.|TRBV7-3
CASSLSGTSTDTQYF
TGTGCCAGCAGCTTAAGCGGGACTAGCACAGATACGCAGTATTTT
>TRBJ1-5|.|.|TRBV14
CASSQGIGQPQHF
TGTGCCAGCAGCCAAGGGATAGGTCAGCCCCAGCATTTT
>TRBJ1-2|.|TRBD1|TRBV25-1
CASSGQGNYGYTF
TGTGCCAGCAGTGGACAGGGCAACTATGGCTACACCTTC
>TRBJ2-7|.|.|TRBV7-2
CASSSAYEQYF
TGTGCCAGCAGCTCTGCCTACGAGCAGTACTTC
>TRBJ1-1|.|.|TRBV2
CASRAILGSEAFF
TGTGCCAGCAGGGCAATACTGGGGTCTGAAGCTTTCTTT
>TRBJ1-2|.|TRBD1|TRBV14
CASSPAGQAYGYTF
TGTGCCAGCAGCCCAGCAGGACAGGCGTATGGCTACACCTTC
>TRBJ1-1|.|TRBD1|TRBV5-6
CASSFGTGAHTEAFF
TGTGCCAGCAGCTTCGGGACAGGGGCACACACTGAAGCTTTCTTT
>TRBJ2-7|.|.|TRBV2
CASRARGQIYEQYF
TGTGCCAGCAGGGCCCGTGGGCAGATCTACGAGCAGTACTTC
>TRBJ2-3|.|.|TRBV7-2
CASSLLATSTDTQYF
TGTGCCAGCAGCCTACTAGCTACTAGCACAGATACGCAGTATTTT
>TRBJ1-5|.|TRBD1|TRBV7-2
CASSWGQGALGQPQHF
TGTGCCAGCAGCTGGGGACAGGGGGCGCTCGGTCAGCCCCAGCATTTT
>TRBJ2-7|.|TRBD2|TRBV6-1
CASSGTGGFYEQYF
TGTGCCAGCAGTGGCACGGGGGGGTTCTACGAGCAGTACTTC
>TRBJ2-2|.|TRBD1|TRBV15
CATRTGYTGELFF
TGTGCCACACGGACAGGGTACACCGGGGAGCTGTTTTTT
>TRBJ2-2|.|TRBD1|TRBV7-8
CASSLSSQGADTGELFF
TGTGCCAGCAGCTTAAGTAGCCAGGGGGCTGACACCGGGGAGCTGTTTTTT
>TRBJ2-3|.|.|TRBV9
CASSETGRADTQYF
TGTGCCAGCAGCGAGACAGGGAGGGCAGATACGCAGTATTTT
>TRBJ1-1|.|.|TRBV11-2
CASSLGYWENTEAFF
TGTGCCAGCAGCTTAGGATATTGGGAGAACACTGAAGCTTTCTTT
>TRBJ1-4|.|.|TRBV5-1
CASSLRGPYEKLFF
TGCGCCAGCAGCTTGCGAGGGCCGTATGAAAAACTGTTTTTT
>TRBJ2-7|.|.|TRBV6-1
CASRGAEQYF
TGTGCCAGCAGAGGCGCCGAGCAGTACTTC
>TRBJ1-3|.|.|TRBV5-1
CASSSSTGYGNTIYF
TGCGCCAGCAGCTCGAGCACAGGGTATGGAAACACCATATATTTT
>TRBJ2-2|.|.|TRBV13
CASEPRRDGELFF
TGTGCCAGCGAACCGAGGAGGGACGGGGAGCTGTTTTTT
>TRBJ2-5|.|TRBD2|TRBV6-1
CASSEPLAGYQETQYF
TGTGCCAGCAGTGAACCACTAGCGGGATACCAAGAGACCCAGTACTTC
>TRBJ1-6|.|TRBD1|TRBV18
CASSRDRENSPLHF
TGTGCCAGCTCACGGGACAGGGAGAATTCACCCCTCCACTTT
>TRBJ1-2|.|.|TRBV6-5
CASSPGLIANYGYTF
TGTGCCAGCAGCCCCGGACTGATAGCTAACTATGGCTACACCTTC
>TRBJ2-5|.|TRBD2|TRBV5-4
CASSSIAGGRGQTQYF
TGTGCCAGCAGCTCGATAGCGGGAGGGCGAGGGCAGACCCAGTACTTC
>TRBJ1-2|.|TRBD1|TRBV5-6
CASSLEGTGYGYTF
TGTGCCAGCAGCTTGGAGGGGACAGGTTATGGCTACACCTTC
>TRBJ2-3|once|.|TRBV6-6
CASSLEFTDTQYF
TGTGCCAGCAGCCTAGAGTTCACAGATACGCAGTATTTT
>TRBJ1-5|.|.|TRBV15
CATSRSRVGGNQPQHF
TGTGCCACCAGCAGAAGCAGGGTAGGAGGGAATCAGCCCCAGCATTTT
>TRBJ1-6|.|.|TRBV4-1
CASSQERYSRSPLHF
TGCGCCAGCAGCCAAGAAAGATATAGCCGGTCACCCCTCCACTTT
>TRBJ2-3|.|.|TRBV4-3
CASSQDHFVDSTQYF
TGCGCCAGCAGCCAAGATCACTTTGTAGATTCTACGCAGTATTTT
>TRBJ2-1|.|.|TRBV5-1
CASSLGSEQFF
TGCGCCAGCAGCCTAGGAAGCGAGCAGTTCTTC
>TRBJ1-1|once|.|TRBV7-9
CASTFNRDTNTEAFF
TGTGCCAGCACCTTCAATCGGGACACGAACACTGAAGCTTTCTTT
>TRBJ2-5|.|.|TRBV7-9
CASSPDGEGRETQYF
TGTGCCAGCAGCCCGGACGGTGAGGGAAGAGAGACCCAGTACTTC
>TRBJ2-7|.|.|TRBV11-2
CASGDSYEQYF
TGTGCCAGTGGGGACTCCTACGAGCAGTACTTC
>TRBJ2-2|.|TRBD2|TRBV9
CASSLGLANTGELFF
TGTGCCAGCAGCTTGGGACTAGCGAACACCGGGGAGCTGTTTTTT
>TRBJ2-7|.|.|TRBV6-6
CASRPGPGGEQYF
TGTGCCAGCAGGCCGGGCCCAGGGGGGGAGCAGTACTTC
>TRBJ1-2|.|.|TRBV6-5
CASKEGVSYTF
TGTGCCAGCAAAGAGGGAGTGAGCTACACCTTC
>TRBJ2-7|few|.|TRBV10-3
CAISESWTAPPNEQYF
TGTGCCATCAGTGAGTCTTGGACCGCACCTCCTAACGAGCAGTACTTC
>TRBJ2-1|.|.|TRBV5-4
CASSPTNSNEQFF
TGTGCCAGCAGCCCCACGAACTCTAATGAGCAGTTCTTC